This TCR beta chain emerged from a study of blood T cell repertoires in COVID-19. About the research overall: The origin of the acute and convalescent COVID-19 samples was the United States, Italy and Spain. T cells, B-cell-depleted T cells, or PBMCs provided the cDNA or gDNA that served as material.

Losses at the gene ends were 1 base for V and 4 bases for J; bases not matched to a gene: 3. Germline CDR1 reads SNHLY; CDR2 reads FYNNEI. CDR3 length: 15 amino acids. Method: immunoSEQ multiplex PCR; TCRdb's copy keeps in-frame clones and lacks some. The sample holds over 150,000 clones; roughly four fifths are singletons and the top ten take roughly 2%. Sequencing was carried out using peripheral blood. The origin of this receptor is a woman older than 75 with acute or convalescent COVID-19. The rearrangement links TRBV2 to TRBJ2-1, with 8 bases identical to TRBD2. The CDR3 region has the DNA TGTGCCAGCAGTGAAGAGCGGGAGAGTTACAATGAGCAGTTCTTC. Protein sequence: CASSEERESYNEQFF.